The rows below give T cell receptor beta chains drawn from one sample of a study of T cells after yellow fever vaccination. TCRdb used MiXCR to reprocess the 5' RACE reads, holding one entry per CDR3 protein. The sample shows about 260,000 distinct CDR3 sequences, roughly 13% of them seen only once. The sequencing used CD4+ T cells sorted from PBMCs, collected 45 days after the yellow fever booster vaccination. The receptor source for this set is a man in his thirties or forties who received the YFV17D yellow fever vaccine. Each CDR3 is given with its conserved first and last residue. A D gene is named only where the DNA matches it firmly. Rows give clone size only sometimes, using once, few, many, or a class for an expanded clone.

abundance	d_gene	v_gene	j_gene	CDR3nt	CDR3aa
NA	NA	TRBV12-3/TRBV12-4	TRBJ1-5	TGTGCCAGCACATTGGGGTCCGGGACTGGGAATCGGCCCCAGCATTTT	CASTLGSGTGNRPQHF
few	NA	TRBV30	TRBJ2-3	TGTGCCTGGAGCGTGGTTGGAGGGGTGAAAGATACGCAGTATTTT	CAWSVVGGVKDTQYF
few	NA	TRBV4-3	TRBJ2-3	TGCGCCAGCAGCCAAGGGGAAGGAGATACGCAGTATTTT	CASSQGEGDTQYF
NA	TRBD1	TRBV6-5	TRBJ2-5	TGTGCCAGCAGTTACCGGACAGGGTCTTCCGAGACCCAGTACTTC	CASSYRTGSSETQYF
NA	NA	TRBV10-3	TRBJ2-7	TGTGCCATCAGTGCCCAGTCCTACGAGCAGTACTTC	CAISAQSYEQYF
few	TRBD2	TRBV20-1	TRBJ2-7	TGCAGTGCTATGCGACTAGCGGGAGCGGTAAGCGAGCAGTACTTC	CSAMRLAGAVSEQYF
once	TRBD1	TRBV6-1	TRBJ2-5	TGTGCCAGCAGTGTCCTCCAGGGGGCCCAAGAGACCCAGTACTTC	CASSVLQGAQETQYF
NA	NA	TRBV6-1	TRBJ2-1	TGTGCCAGCGGCGTGGCAGGGTACAATGAGCAGTTCTTC	CASGVAGYNEQFF
NA	TRBD1	TRBV11-2	TRBJ2-1	TGTGCCAGCAGCTCACACCAGACAGGGGGCGGTTCTTACAATGAGCAGTTCTTC	CASSSHQTGGGSYNEQFF
NA	TRBD2	TRBV20-1	TRBJ2-1	TGCAGTGCTGTCGACCCCGGGACTAGCCTCTATGAGCAGTTCTTC	CSAVDPGTSLYEQFF
NA	NA	TRBV24-1	TRBJ2-7	TGTGCCACCAGGTACCGGGACAACACCTACGAGCAGTACTTC	CATRYRDNTYEQYF
NA	NA	TRBV10-2	TRBJ2-5	TGCGCCAGCAGTGTAGAGATGGCGGGTCGAGAGACCCAGTACTTC	CASSVEMAGRETQYF
many	TRBD1	TRBV4-3	TRBJ2-7	TGCGCCAGCAGCCGGGACAGGGGACACTACGAGCAGTACTTC	CASSRDRGHYEQYF
NA	TRBD2	TRBV7-6	TRBJ2-1	TGTGCCAGCAGCGCATTAGCGGGATCGGTCAATGAGCAGTTCTTC	CASSALAGSVNEQFF
few	TRBD2	TRBV20-1	TRBJ2-3	TGCAGTGCTAGGTCCCTACTAGCGGGAGGTGTAGATACGCAGTATTTT	CSARSLLAGGVDTQYF
many	TRBD1	TRBV2	TRBJ2-1	TGTGCCAGCAGTGCAACAGGGCAGGGGGATGAGCAGTTCTTC	CASSATGQGDEQFF
NA	NA	TRBV12-3/TRBV12-4	TRBJ2-1	TGTGCCAGCAGTTTTGGGGCGGTGGATGAGCAGTTCTTC	CASSFGAVDEQFF
NA	NA	TRBV12-3/TRBV12-4	TRBJ1-5	TGTGCCAGCACCATGGACCCTCTTGTGGCCCAGCATTTT	CASTMDPLVAQHF
NA	TRBD2	TRBV6-1	TRBJ2-5	TGTGCCAGCAGTGAAGGGGGACTAGCGGGAGTAGAGACCCAGTACTTC	CASSEGGLAGVETQYF
few	NA	TRBV20-1	TRBJ2-1	TGCAGTGCTAGAGATCGAATCCCGGATGAGCAGTTCTTC	CSARDRIPDEQFF
few	NA	TRBV11-2	TRBJ1-2	TGTGCCAGCAGGTACAGGTCCCAGTCTAACTATGGCTACACCTTC	CASRYRSQSNYGYTF
few	NA	TRBV7-2	TRBJ2-5	TGTGCCAGCAGCTTCTCGGTGGGGGAGACCCAGTACTTC	CASSFSVGETQYF
NA	NA	TRBV27	TRBJ2-1	TGTGCCAGCAGTTTGACAGCGGTAGTGTCCTACAATGAGCAGTTCTTC	CASSLTAVVSYNEQFF
few	NA	TRBV25-1	TRBJ1-5	TGTGCCAGCAGTGTAGCGGGGGGAAGTCAGCCCCAGCATTTT	CASSVAGGSQPQHF
few	NA	TRBV30	TRBJ1-4	TGTGCCGGCGAGCGGTCCACTAATGAAAAACTGTTTTTT	CAGERSTNEKLFF
NA	TRBD2	TRBV4-3	TRBJ2-7	TGCGCCAGCAGCCAAGGGTCTAGCGGGAGGGGGGGGGCGCTCGAGCAGTACTTC	CASSQGSSGRGGALEQYF
NA	NA	TRBV7-8	TRBJ2-7	TGTGCCAGCGCGGGGCTGTCATACGAGCAGTACTTC	CASAGLSYEQYF
few	TRBD1	TRBV6-2/TRBV6-3	TRBJ2-4	TGTGCCAGCAGTTACCCTTCGACAGGGTACATTCAGTACTTC	CASSYPSTGYIQYF
NA	TRBD2	TRBV19	TRBJ2-2	TGTGCCAGTAGTCCTCCCCGGCCGGGACTAGCCCCCGGGGAGCTGTTTTTT	CASSPPRPGLAPGELFF
NA	NA	TRBV6-2/TRBV6-3	TRBJ2-2	TGTGCCAGCAGGACAGGTTACCGGCGCGCCGGGGAGCTGTTTTTT	CASRTGYRRAGELFF
few	TRBD2	TRBV19	TRBJ2-7	TGTGCCAGTAGTATCGGACTAGCGGGAGTCGAGCAGTACTTC	CASSIGLAGVEQYF
few	TRBD1	TRBV5-1	TRBJ1-2	TGCGCCAGCAGCTATGGGACAGCTCTTGAAGGCACCTTC	CASSYGTALEGTF
NA	NA	TRBV29-1	TRBJ2-5	TGCAGCGTTGAAGATCGTTATGCTGGAAGACAAGAGACCCAGTACTTC	CSVEDRYAGRQETQYF
NA	NA	TRBV10-3	TRBJ2-5	TGTGCCATCGGCCCGCCGAACCAAGAGACCCAGTACTTC	CAIGPPNQETQYF
NA	TRBD2	TRBV7-8	TRBJ2-2	TGTGCCAGCAGCTTAGTAGGCAGCGGGAGGAATCCCGGGGAGCTGTTTTTT	CASSLVGSGRNPGELFF
many	NA	TRBV12-5	TRBJ2-1	TGTGCTAGTGGCCTTGATATTAGACAGGCCGTTGAGCAGTTCTTC	CASGLDIRQAVEQFF
NA	NA	TRBV5-1	TRBJ2-1	TGCGCCAGCAGCTTGGAGGCCCGGTACAATGAGCAGTTCTTC	CASSLEARYNEQFF
NA	NA	TRBV25-1	TRBJ1-1	TGTGCCACCCAGTGGGATTGGGACACTGAAGCTTTCTTT	CATQWDWDTEAFF
NA	NA	TRBV28	TRBJ2-5	TGTGCCAGCAGCCAAGGCCTCCCGGAGACCCAGTACTTC	CASSQGLPETQYF
few	NA	TRBV7-8	TRBJ2-1	TGTGCCAGCAGCTTCGAAATGGAGCAGTTCTTC	CASSFEMEQFF
few	NA	TRBV18	TRBJ2-3	TGTGCCAGCTCACCAGGTGGCCTGGGTACGCAGTATTTT	CASSPGGLGTQYF
few	NA	TRBV6-2/TRBV6-3	TRBJ2-7	TGTGCCAGCACAGGGTACTACGAGCAGTACTTC	CASTGYYEQYF
NA	NA	TRBV12-3/TRBV12-4	TRBJ2-1	TGTGCCAGCAGTTTCGAGGAGTCCTTCTACAATGAGCAGTTCTTC	CASSFEESFYNEQFF
NA	NA	TRBV27	TRBJ1-1	TGTGCCAGCAGTTTATTCAGGAACACTGAAGCTTTCTTT	CASSLFRNTEAFF
once	TRBD2	TRBV5-1	TRBJ2-2	TGCGCCAGCAAGGGACTAGCGGGTGAGAACACCGGGGAGCTGTTTTTT	CASKGLAGENTGELFF
NA	NA	TRBV5-1	TRBJ1-2	TGCGCCAGCAGCTTGACAGGGAGGGGTAACTATGGCTACACCTTC	CASSLTGRGNYGYTF
many	NA	TRBV30	TRBJ2-2	TGTGCCTGGATTTGGGGCGGGGAGCTGTTTTTT	CAWIWGGELFF
few	NA	TRBV6-1	TRBJ1-6	TGTGCCAGCCAAGCGGGACACGGAAATTCACCCCTCCACTTT	CASQAGHGNSPLHF
few	NA	TRBV7-9	TRBJ2-7	TGTGCCAGCAGCTTCTCAGCGCGCGAGCAGTACTTC	CASSFSAREQYF
NA	TRBD2	TRBV9	TRBJ2-5	TGTGCCAGCAGCCAAGGGGGGACTAGCGGCCAGGGGGAGACCCAGTACTTC	CASSQGGTSGQGETQYF
NA	NA	TRBV29-1	TRBJ1-4	TGCAGCGTTGCCCACAGGGTCGGAGAAAAACTGTTTTTT	CSVAHRVGEKLFF
NA	NA	TRBV5-1	TRBJ2-7	TGCGCCAGCAGCTTGGGCGTCACGGTCCTTAACACCTACGAGCAGTACTTC	CASSLGVTVLNTYEQYF